A single sample gave rise to the 5 T cell receptor beta chains below, sequenced in a study of OX40 agonist ivuxolimab in advanced cancers. TCRdb's copy holds only in-frame clones and misses some; the assay was immunoSEQ multiplex PCR. The repertoire holds 65,000 to 95,000 clones, with 92% as singletons. The input for sequencing was CD4+ or CD8+ T cells sorted from blood, taken in a trial of the OX40 agonist ivuxolimab. These receptors came from an adult with an advanced solid tumor such as melanoma, head and neck, liver or kidney cancer.

The chain carries TRBV4-2 and TRBJ2-7; 8 bases line up with TRBD1. Trimming at V came to 4 bases and at J to 3 bases, leaving 5 bases not matched to a gene. Germline CDR1 and CDR2: LGHNA and YNFKEQ. The length of the CDR3 is 14 residues. The CDR3 coding sequence is TGTGCCAGCAGCCCTCCCGGACAGGGCTACGAGCAGTACTTC. It is translated as CASSPPGQGYEQYF.

V usage is TRBV27 and J usage is TRBJ2-3, with 9 bases aligning to TRBD2. Germline V gene sequence: CDR1 MNHEY, CDR2 SMNVEV (reference sequence). The CDR3 consists of 16 residues. The junction had 9 bases not matched to a gene; V was cut back by 2 bases and J by 6 bases. This CDR3 reads CASSLMIAGEDDTQYF. The CDR3 coding sequence is TGTGCCAGCAGTTTAATGATAGCGGGGGAGGATGATACGCAGTATTTT.

The gene calls are TRBV7-9 and TRBJ2-7; TRBD1 matches 9 bases. V lost 5 bases to trimming and J lost 4 bases; unmatched junction nucleotides: 6. CDR3 length: 14 amino acids. CDR1 and CDR2 (germline): SEHNR, FQNEAQ (reference sequence). The CDR3 protein is CASSAGTGWYEQYF. CDR3 nucleotide sequence: TGTGCCAGCAGCGCCGGGACAGGGTGGTACGAGCAGTACTTC.

The chain combines TRBV5-6 with TRBJ1-2; D is ambiguous. Deletions cut 0 bases from V and 10 bases from J, with 16 bases between. The CDR3 spans 14 residues. Per the germline V gene, CDR1 is SGHDT and CDR2 is YYEEEE. The CDR3 DNA reads as TGTGCCAGCAGCTTGGGGACGTCCGGTAGAACCTACACCTTC. Its protein product is CASSLGTSGRTYTF. Full variable domain (rest looked up from reference TRBV5-6 and TRBJ1-2): DAGVTQSPTHLIKTRGQQVTLRCSPKSGHDTVSWYQQALGQGPQFIFQYYEEEERQRGNFPDRFSGHQFPNYSSELNVNALLLGDSALYLCASSLGTSGRTYTFGSGTRLTVV.

This rearrangement joins TRBV27 to TRBJ2-7; 9 bases match TRBD1. With V trimmed by 3 bases and J by 2 bases, 2 bases remained unmatched. The CDR3 totals 14 residues. CDR1 MNHEY and CDR2 SMNVEV come from the germline V gene (reference sequence). This CDR3 reads CASSFGQGPYEQYF. For the CDR3, the DNA is TGTGCCAGCAGTTTTGGACAGGGGCCCTACGAGCAGTACTTC.